The sequence of this T cell receptor (beta chain) was determined in a study of shared clonotypes between healthy human individuals. Study overall: The donor group consisted of two women and a few men, aged 18 to 49. CD8 memory received one plate per donor, CD8 naive two, CD4 memory three and CD4 naive three.

Sorted-subset replicate PCR reactions contained 200 ng DNA, corresponding to about 30,000 T cell genomes. Generated by immunoSEQ multiplex PCR, the TCRdb table keeps only in-frame clones and is missing some. Here the sample spans approximately 740,000 clones, 90% to 95% being singletons. Positively selected for CCR7, the CD45RO-negative cells used as naive CD8 cells excluded terminally differentiated effector memory CD45RA+ cells. In germline, CDR1 is SGHVS, CDR2 FQNEAQ. The CDR3 runs to 18 residues. J gave up 3 bases and V 3 bases, and 11 bases lay outside the gene matches. In its sample, this clone was seen once.

V usage is TRBV7-8 and J usage is TRBJ2-2, with 9 bases lining up with TRBD1. The clonotype comes from a man aged 25 to 45 in good health. The sequencing sample was made of naive CD8+ T cells sorted from blood. The CDR3 DNA reads as TGTGCCAGCAGCTTCGGAACCGGGACAGGGCGTTACACCGGGGAGCTGTTTTTT. Protein product: CASSFGTGTGRYTGELFF.